Included here is one T cell receptor (beta chain) sequence, with context. Other DNA sequences within the sample encode an identical CDR3. The CDR3 covers 15 residues. Germline assignment: CDR1 SGHTA and CDR2 FQGNSA. V was shortened by 1 base and J by 0 bases, with 10 bases between the two germline ends. The data were obtained in a study of shared clonotypes between healthy human individuals. Here immunoSEQ multiplex PCR was the method, and the copy in TCRdb shows in-frame clones only, minus some. Among under 1,100,000 clones listed, about 75% were seen once. J is TRBJ2-7 and V is TRBV7-2; D perhaps matches TRBD1 (5 bases). The sequenced sample consisted of memory CD4+ T cells sorted from blood. Specified subset: CD45RA-negative fraction. The sequence was obtained from a man aged 18-30 years in good health. CDR3 amino acids: CASSLVQGPSYEQYF. The CDR3 DNA sequence: TGTGCCAGCAGCTTAGTGCAGGGTCCCTCCTACGAGCAGTACTTC.